A single sample is the source of the 20 T cell receptor beta chains below, sequenced in a study of T cell responses to AZD1222 COVID-19 vaccine (dated by TCRdb to about 2021). The method behind the library was the immunoSEQ multiplex PCR assay. TCRdb provides this immuneACCESS table in a form limited to in-frame rearrangements. Some clones are lacking; in checked studies, under half of them reflect an unresolved V gene, and why the rest are absent is not known. This sample holds roughly 110,000 clones; 70% to 90% were observed only once. The ten top clones hold about 6% of the sample. In the paper's terms, the time point label means: about 28 days (+/-7) after the second vaccine dose. The sample here was peripheral blood, taken 28 days after the second AZD1222 dose. Receptor source: an adult who received the AZD1222 COVID-19 vaccine.

The chain is built from TRBV7-2 and TRBJ2-7, with TRBD2 identical over 9 bases. After removal of 6 bases from V and 2 bases from J, the junction contained 5 bases not matched to a gene. Germline assignment: CDR1 SGHTA and CDR2 FQGNSA. CDR3 length: 14 residues. As DNA, the CDR3 is TGTGCCAGCAGAGCGGGGGGCGAAGCCTACGAGCAGTACTTC. Amino acid sequence: CASRAGGEAYEQYF.

J is TRBJ1-5 and V is TRBV6-5, with D possibly being TRBD1 (5 bases). This CDR3 spans 16 amino acids. With 4 bases removed from V and 0 bases from J, the gap between germline ends came to 13 bases. CDR1 is MNHEY, CDR2 SVGAGI, per germline. The CDR3 DNA follows: TGTGCCAGCAGTTTCCGACAGCCTGATAGCAATCAGCCCCAGCATTTT. Its protein product is CASSFRQPDSNQPQHF.

The chain employs TRBV27 and TRBJ2-7, with D maybe TRBD2 (7 bases). Per germline, CDR1 MNHEY and CDR2 SMNVEV (reference sequence). CDR3 length: 12 residues. Trimming removed 6 bases at V and 2 bases at J, with 8 bases between. The CDR3 region is CASRGGPYEQYF. DNA for the CDR3: TGTGCCAGCAGGGGGGGGCCCTACGAGCAGTACTTC.

Written as DNA, the CDR3 is TGTGCCAGCAGCTTAACGGTGGACACTGAAGCTTTCTTT. Amino acid sequence: CASSLTVDTEAFF. The chain is built from TRBV7-3 and TRBJ1-1, with unresolved D. This CDR3 is built from 13 residues. Germline CDR1 and CDR2: SGHTA and FQGTGA. The germline V and J ends were trimmed by 0 bases and 3 bases, with 5 bases remaining between them.

The CDR3 nucleotides are TGCGCCAGCAGCCACGGACAGGGGGTGGGCGAGCAGTACTTC. Translating gives CASSHGQGVGEQYF. The genes are TRBV4-3 and TRBJ2-7, with TRBD1 matching 10 bases. The CDR3 runs to 14 residues. The junction had 5 bases not matched to a gene; V was cut back by 3 bases and J by 6 bases. Germline loops: CDR1 LGHNA, CDR2 YSLEER.

Concerning this clone: Other DNA sequences of this sample code for an identical CDR3. This sequence joins TRBV29-1 and TRBJ1-2; possibly TRBD1 for D (6 bases). Germline assignment: CDR1 SQVTM and CDR2 ANQGSEA. The CDR3 runs to 12 residues. Deletions cut 6 bases from V and 3 bases from J, with 11 bases between. In DNA, the CDR3 is TGCAGCGTCACAGGGTCAGACTATGGCTACACCTTC. This sequence encodes CSVTGSDYGYTF.

V gene TRBV7-2 combines with J gene TRBJ1-2; 8 bases are a match to TRBD1. Germline V CDR1 and CDR2: SGHTA, FQGNSA. V was pared by 0 bases and J by 7 bases, with 10 bases of the junction left unmatched. The CDR3 spans 16 residues. This chain's CDR3 is CASSLAFGQGASGYTF. The CDR3 coding sequence is TGTGCCAGCAGCTTAGCCTTTGGTCAGGGGGCAAGTGGCTACACCTTC.

As concerns this clone: A junction end diverges from the germline sequence, so it may reflect a read error. This chain connects TRBV5-1 to TRBJ1-5, with a possible D match to TRBD1 (6 bases). CDR1 is SGHRS and CDR2 is YFSETQ in the germline V gene. The CDR3 is made up of 16 amino acids. CDR3 sequence: CASRLGGETLNQPQHF. CDR3 bases: TGCGCCAGCAGATTGGGGGGCGAGACCCTTAATCAGCCCCAGCATTTT.

The V and J genes are TRBV6-5 and TRBJ1-6; 7 bases line up with TRBD1. J gave up 3 bases and V 7 bases, and 3 bases lay outside the gene matches. Germline V lookup: CDR1 MNHEY, CDR2 SVGAGI. The CDR3 covers 14 residues. The chain's CDR3 is CASTGTDYNSPLHF. The CDR3 region has the DNA TGTGCCAGCACTGGGACAGACTATAATTCACCCCTCCACTTT.

The chain links TRBV4-3 to TRBJ1-5, with D unclear. Germline V CDR1 and CDR2: LGHNA, YSLEER. V lost 1 base and J lost 0, with 4 bases in between. The CDR3 sequence is 14 residues long. The CDR3 DNA follows: TGCGCCAGCAGCCAAGGACCTAGCAATCAGCCCCAGCATTTT. Encoded protein: CASSQGPSNQPQHF.

The genes are TRBV9 and TRBJ1-5, with 8 bases identical to TRBD1. V shed 3 bases and J 3 bases; nucleotides not matched to a gene: 2. This CDR3 has 14 residues. CDR1 is SGDLS, CDR2 YYNGEE, per germline. Here the CDR3 reads CASSATGDNQPQHF. As DNA, the CDR3 is TGTGCCAGCAGCGCGACAGGGGACAATCAGCCCCAGCATTTT. The full variable domain, in which reference TRBV9 and TRBJ1-5 provide the parts outside the CDR3, is DSGVTQTPKHLITATGQRVTLRCSPRSGDLSVYWYQQSLDQGLQFLIQYYNGEERAKGNILERFSAQQFPDLHSELNLSSLELGDSALYFCASSATGDNQPQHFGDGTRLSIL.

The gene calls are TRBV5-4 and TRBJ2-7; D remains unclear. Trimming cost V 4 bases and J 0 bases, with 11 bases left between them. The CDR3 contains 14 residues. Germline CDR1 SGHNT, CDR2 YYREEE (reference sequence). This CDR3 is CASSASPSSYEQYF. In nucleotides, the CDR3 is TGTGCCAGCAGCGCTTCCCCCAGCTCCTACGAGCAGTACTTC.

The chain has TRBV2 and TRBJ1-2; a possible D gene is TRBD1 (5 bases). V lost 6 bases and J lost 8, with 19 bases in between. The length of the CDR3 is 14 residues. CDR1 and CDR2 from the germline V gene are SNHLY and FYNNEI. CDR3 nucleotides: TGTGCCAGCAGAGAGACTTCCGGGACGCCCGGCTACACCTTC. As protein: CASRETSGTPGYTF. The whole variable domain, remainder taken from reference TRBV2 and TRBJ1-2, is EPEVTQTPSHQVTQMGQEVILRCVPISNHLYFYWYRQILGQKVEFLVSFYNNEISEKSEIFDDQFSVERPDGSNFTLKIRSTKLEDSAMYFCASRETSGTPGYTFGSGTRLTVV.

The rearrangement uses TRBV20-1 and TRBJ2-3, with D perhaps matching TRBD2 (6 bases). CDR1 and CDR2 (germline): DFQATT, SNEGSKA (reference sequence). Trimming removed 3 bases at V and 0 bases at J, with 13 bases between. The CDR3 extends over 15 amino acids. For the CDR3, the DNA is TGCAGTGCTAGTTCCCCAGCGGGTAGCACAGATACGCAGTATTTT. The encoded protein is CSASSPAGSTDTQYF.

The chain couples TRBV18 to TRBJ2-2; D is uncertain. V gave up 2 bases and J gave up 6 bases, with 4 bases separating them. CDR3 length: 12 amino acids. CDR1 KGHSH and CDR2 LQKENI come from the germline V gene. CDR3 coding DNA: TGTGCCAGCTCACCAATAGCCGGGGAGCTGTTTTTT. It yields the protein CASSPIAGELFF.

The chain employs TRBV3-1 (or the pseudogene TRBV3-2) and TRBJ2-5; D remains unclear. This CDR3 has 14 residues. V dropped 4 bases and J dropped 2 bases, with 11 bases sitting between them. The germline gives CDR1 LGHDT, CDR2 YNNKEL (reference sequence). CDR3 loop: CASSPRLEQETQYF. The CDR3 DNA reads as TGTGCCAGCAGCCCTCGATTAGAACAAGAGACCCAGTACTTC.

This chain uses TRBV19 with TRBJ2-5, with D perhaps TRBD1 (5 bases). Trimming pared 3 bases from V and 4 bases from J, leaving 15 bases between. Germline V gene data show CDR1 as LNHDA and CDR2 as SQIVND (reference sequence). The CDR3 length is 15 residues. The DNA of the CDR3 is TGTGCCAGTAGTATTGGGCAGGGTTCACGAGAGACCCAGTACTTC. It is translated as CASSIGQGSRETQYF.

CDR3 sequence: CASTTSSLSQGTRETQYF. The CDR3 DNA reads as TGTGCCAGCACCACCTCGTCCCTCTCTCAGGGCACAAGGGAGACCCAGTACTTC. The rearrangement links TRBV7-6 to TRBJ2-5; tentative D call: TRBD1 (5 bases). Trimming removed 7 bases at V and 5 bases at J, with 29 bases between. The germline V gene has CDR1 SGHVS and CDR2 FNYEAQ. The CDR3 extends over 18 amino acids.

The chain combines TRBV11-2 with TRBJ2-2; the D gene is possibly TRBD2 (6 bases). The V gene lost 5 bases and the J gene lost 8 bases, with 21 bases spanning the gap. The CDR3 contains 16 residues. Germline CDR1 SGHAT, CDR2 FQNNGV. The CDR3 loop reads CASSHPTTGVRGELFF. DNA of the CDR3: TGTGCCAGCAGCCATCCCACGACGGGGGTTAGGGGGGAGCTGTTTTTT.

This chain connects TRBV28 to TRBJ1-2; D may be TRBD1 (5 bases). The CDR3 is made up of 14 amino acids. Trimming left V 3 bases short and J 3 bases short, with 11 bases between. Germline lookup yields CDR1 MDHEN and CDR2 SYDVKM. The CDR3 is CASSFAGMHYGYTF. In nucleotides, the CDR3 is TGTGCCAGCAGTTTCGCAGGGATGCACTATGGCTACACCTTC.